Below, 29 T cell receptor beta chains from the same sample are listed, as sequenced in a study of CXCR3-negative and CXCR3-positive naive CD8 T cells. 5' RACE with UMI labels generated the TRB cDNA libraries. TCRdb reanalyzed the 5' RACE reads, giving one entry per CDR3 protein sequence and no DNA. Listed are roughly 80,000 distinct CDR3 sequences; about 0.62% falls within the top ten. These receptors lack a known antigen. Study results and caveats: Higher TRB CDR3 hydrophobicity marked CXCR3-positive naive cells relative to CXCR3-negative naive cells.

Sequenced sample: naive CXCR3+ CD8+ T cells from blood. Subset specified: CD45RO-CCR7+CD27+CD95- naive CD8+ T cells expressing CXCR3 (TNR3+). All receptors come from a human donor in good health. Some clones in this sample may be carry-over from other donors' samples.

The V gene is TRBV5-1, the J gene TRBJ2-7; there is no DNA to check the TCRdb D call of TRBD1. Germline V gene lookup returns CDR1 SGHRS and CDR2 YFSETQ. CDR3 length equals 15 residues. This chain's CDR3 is CASSLEIDRAYEQYF.

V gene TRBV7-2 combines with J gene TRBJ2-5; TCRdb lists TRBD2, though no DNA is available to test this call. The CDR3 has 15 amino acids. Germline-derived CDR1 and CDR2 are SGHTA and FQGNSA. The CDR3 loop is CASSLEGTTQETQYF.

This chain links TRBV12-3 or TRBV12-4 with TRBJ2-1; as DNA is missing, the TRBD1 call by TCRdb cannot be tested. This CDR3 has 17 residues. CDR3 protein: CASSLWTGGGRYNEQFF.

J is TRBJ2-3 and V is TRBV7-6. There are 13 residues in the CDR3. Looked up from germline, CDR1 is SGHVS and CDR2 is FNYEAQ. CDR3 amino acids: CASSLGIEDTQYF.

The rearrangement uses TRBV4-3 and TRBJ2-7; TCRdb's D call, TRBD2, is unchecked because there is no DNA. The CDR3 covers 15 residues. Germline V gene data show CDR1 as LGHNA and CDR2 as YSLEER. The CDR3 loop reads CASSQDRTSGTEQYF.

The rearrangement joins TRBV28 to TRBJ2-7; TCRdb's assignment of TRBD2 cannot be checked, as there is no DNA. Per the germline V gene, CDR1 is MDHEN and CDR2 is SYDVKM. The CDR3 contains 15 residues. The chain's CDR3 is CASSLGGGPDYEQYF. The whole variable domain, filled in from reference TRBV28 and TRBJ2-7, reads DVKVTQSSRYLVKRTGEKVFLECVQDMDHENMFWYRQDPGLGLRLIYFSYDVKMKEKGDIPEGYSVSREKKERFSLILESASTNQTSMYLCASSLGGGPDYEQYFGPGTRLTVT.

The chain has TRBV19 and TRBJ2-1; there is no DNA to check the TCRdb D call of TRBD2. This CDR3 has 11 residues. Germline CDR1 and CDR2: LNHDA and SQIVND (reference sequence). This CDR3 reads CASREANAQFF.

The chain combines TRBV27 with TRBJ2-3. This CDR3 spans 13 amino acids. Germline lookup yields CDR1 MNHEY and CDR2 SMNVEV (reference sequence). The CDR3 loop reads CASSSQATDTQYF.

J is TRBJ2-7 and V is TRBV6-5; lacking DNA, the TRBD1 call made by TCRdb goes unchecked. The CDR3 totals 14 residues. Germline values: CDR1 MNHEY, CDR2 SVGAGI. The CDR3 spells CASSPGQITYEQYF.

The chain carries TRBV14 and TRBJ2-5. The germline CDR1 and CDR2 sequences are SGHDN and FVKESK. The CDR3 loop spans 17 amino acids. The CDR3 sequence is CASSQDYFRGLRETQYF.

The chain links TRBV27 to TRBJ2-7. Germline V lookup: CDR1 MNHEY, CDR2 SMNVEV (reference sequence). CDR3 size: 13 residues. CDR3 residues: CASSLSQSYEQYF.

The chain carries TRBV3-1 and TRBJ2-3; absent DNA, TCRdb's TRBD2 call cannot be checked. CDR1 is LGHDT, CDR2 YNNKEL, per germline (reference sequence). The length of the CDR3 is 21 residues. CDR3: CASSQDPLRGRRGKGTDTQYF.

The CDR3 loop reads CASSEGPGVTDTQYF. This rearrangement joins TRBV2 to TRBJ2-3; TCRdb proposes TRBD1, but this gene call is untestable without DNA. This CDR3 spans 15 amino acids. Germline CDR1 and CDR2: SNHLY and FYNNEI.

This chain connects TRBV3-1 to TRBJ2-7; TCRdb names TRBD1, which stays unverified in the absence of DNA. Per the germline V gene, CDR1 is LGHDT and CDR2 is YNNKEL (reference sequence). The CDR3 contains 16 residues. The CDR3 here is CASSQDPGTGGYEQYF.

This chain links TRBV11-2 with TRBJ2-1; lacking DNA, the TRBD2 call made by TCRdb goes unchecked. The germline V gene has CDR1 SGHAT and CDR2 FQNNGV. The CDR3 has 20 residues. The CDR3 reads CASSLALTSGGRGSYNEQFF.

CDR3 loop: CASSPSGGSTDTQYF. The chain employs TRBV6-4 and TRBJ2-3; the TRBD2 assignment by TCRdb is unverifiable without DNA. This CDR3 spans 15 amino acids. Looked up from germline, CDR1 is MRHNA and CDR2 is SNTAGT.

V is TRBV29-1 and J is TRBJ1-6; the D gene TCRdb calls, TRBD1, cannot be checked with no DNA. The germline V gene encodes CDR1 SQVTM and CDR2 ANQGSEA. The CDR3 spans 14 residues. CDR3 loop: CSALIGGINSPLHF.

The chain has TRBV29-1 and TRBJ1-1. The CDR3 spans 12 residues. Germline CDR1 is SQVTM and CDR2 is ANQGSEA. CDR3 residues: CSLEDGDTEAFF.

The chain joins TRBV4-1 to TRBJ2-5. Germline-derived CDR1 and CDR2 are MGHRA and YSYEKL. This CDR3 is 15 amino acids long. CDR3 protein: CASSQDGSEQETQYF.

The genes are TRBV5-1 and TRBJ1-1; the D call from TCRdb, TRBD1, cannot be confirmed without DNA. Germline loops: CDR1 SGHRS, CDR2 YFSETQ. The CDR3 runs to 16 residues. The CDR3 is CASSLRGITLNTEAFF. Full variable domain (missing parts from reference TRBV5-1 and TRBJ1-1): KAGVTQTPRYLIKTRGQQVTLSCSPISGHRSVSWYQQTPGQGLQFLFEYFSETQRNKGNFPGRFSGRQFSNSRSEMNVSTLELGDSALYLCASSLRGITLNTEAFFGQGTRLTVV.

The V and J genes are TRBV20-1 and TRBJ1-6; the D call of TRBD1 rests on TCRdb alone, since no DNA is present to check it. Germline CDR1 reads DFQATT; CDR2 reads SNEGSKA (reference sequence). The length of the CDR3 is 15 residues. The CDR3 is CSATDSIGNNSPLHF.

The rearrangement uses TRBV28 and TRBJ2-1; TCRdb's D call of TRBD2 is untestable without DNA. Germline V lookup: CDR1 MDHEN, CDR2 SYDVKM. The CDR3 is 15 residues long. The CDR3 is CASSRGAAGEAEQFF.

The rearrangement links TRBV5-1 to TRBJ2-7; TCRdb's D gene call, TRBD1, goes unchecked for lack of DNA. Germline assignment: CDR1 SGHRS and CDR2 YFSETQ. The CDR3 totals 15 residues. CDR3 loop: CASSLDGTAKREQYF.

The CDR3 is CASSLYFGERGGELFF. The chain couples TRBV28 to TRBJ2-2. Per germline, CDR1 MDHEN and CDR2 SYDVKM. The CDR3 has 16 amino acids.

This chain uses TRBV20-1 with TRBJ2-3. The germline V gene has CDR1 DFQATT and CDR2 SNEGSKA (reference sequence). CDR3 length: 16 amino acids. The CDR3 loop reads CSARVPSSGNTDTQYF.

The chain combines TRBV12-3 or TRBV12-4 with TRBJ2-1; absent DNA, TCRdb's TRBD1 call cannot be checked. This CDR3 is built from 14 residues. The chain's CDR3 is CASSLTGLYNEQFF.

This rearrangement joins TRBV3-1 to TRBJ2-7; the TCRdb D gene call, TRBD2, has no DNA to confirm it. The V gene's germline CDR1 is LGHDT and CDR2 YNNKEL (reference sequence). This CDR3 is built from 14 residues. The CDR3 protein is CASSQEAGAYEQYF.

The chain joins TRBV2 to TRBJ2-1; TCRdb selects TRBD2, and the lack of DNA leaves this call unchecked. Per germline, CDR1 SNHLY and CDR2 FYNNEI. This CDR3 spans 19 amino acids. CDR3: CGSTSERQAPRREYNEQFF.

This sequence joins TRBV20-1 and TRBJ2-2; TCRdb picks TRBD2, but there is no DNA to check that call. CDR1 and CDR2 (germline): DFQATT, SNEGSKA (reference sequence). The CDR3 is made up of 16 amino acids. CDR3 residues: CSARVSGRTPTGELFF.